Listed here are 31 T cell receptor beta chains from one sample, sequenced in a study of immune heterogeneity within non-small cell lung tumors. Multiplex PCR amplified the TCR beta CDR3 region. Its first round ran for roughly 9 cycles with 32 V and 13 J primers. TCRdb re-called the multiplex PCR reads through MiXCR, storing one row per CDR3 protein. The table shows 20,000 to 25,000 distinct CDR3 sequences, with 27% occurring only once. The starting template was genomic DNA from bulk tumor, 600 ng per sample. Widely spaced biopsies, several per primary tumor, were obtained at surgery. Patients went through curative surgery, and their non-small cell lung cancer was untreated and newly diagnosed. Sequencing was done on a sample of lung tumor tissue. The receptors were sampled from a man aged 35 to 55 with non-small cell lung cancer.

The chain has TRBV18 and TRBJ1-2; 8 bases agree with TRBD1. The CDR3 is 16 residues long. The germline CDR1 and CDR2 sequences are KGHSH and LQKENI. J was trimmed by 4 bases and V by 0 bases; bases with no gene match: 7. The CDR3 is CASSPPNRGFGYGYTF. CDR3 DNA: TGTGCCAGCTCACCACCGAACAGGGGGTTTGGCTATGGCTACACCTTC.

A note on this clonotype: A much larger clone lies a single base off, so this may be a read error. The V call is TRBV6-1, the J call TRBJ1-2, with D tentatively TRBD1 (5 bases). The CDR3 loop spans 13 amino acids. Germline V CDR1 and CDR2: MNHNS, SASEGT. Trimming pared 10 bases from V and 4 bases from J, leaving 16 bases between. The chain's CDR3 is CANRRSGAYGYTF. In DNA, the CDR3 is TGTGCCAACCGAAGGAGTGGGGCCTATGGCTACACCTTC.

The gene calls are TRBV10-3 and TRBJ2-5; D tentatively fits TRBD1 or TRBD2 (5 bases each). V was trimmed by 11 bases and J by 2 bases, leaving 18 bases between them. This CDR3 spans 14 amino acids. Germline V gene lookup returns CDR1 ENHRY and CDR2 SYGVKD. CDR3 nucleotides: TGTGCCGCGAGACGCGGTGAGGGGCAAGAGACCCAGTACTTC. Protein sequence: CAARRGEGQETQYF.

This clonotype was found many times. The chain is built from TRBV6-2 or TRBV6-3 and TRBJ2-2; possibly TRBD2 for D (5 bases). From germline, CDR1 is MNHEY and CDR2 SVGEGT. The CDR3 has 14 amino acids. V dropped 5 bases and J dropped 0 bases, with 7 bases sitting between them. CDR3 residues: CASSDYSNTGELFF. The CDR3, as DNA: TGTGCCAGCAGTGACTACTCGAACACCGGGGAGCTGTTTTTT.

This clonotype was counted many times. The chain combines TRBV3-1 with TRBJ2-3; TRBD2 is a possible D gene (5 bases). V was trimmed by 0 bases and J by 2 bases, leaving 9 bases between them. CDR1 LGHDT and CDR2 YNNKEL come from the germline V gene (reference sequence). The CDR3 is 15 residues long. CDR3 protein: CASSQDPSFTDTQYF. DNA of the CDR3: TGTGCCAGCAGCCAAGATCCTAGCTTCACAGATACGCAGTATTTT.

In its sample, this clonotype was seen a few times. The V gene is TRBV11-3, the J gene TRBJ2-4; a possible D gene is TRBD2 (6 bases). This CDR3 has 15 residues. The germline V gene encodes CDR1 SGHNT and CDR2 YENEEA. V shed 1 base and J shed 3 bases, with 10 bases lying between them. For the CDR3, the DNA is TGTGCCAGCAGCTTAGGCTGGACTATCAAAAACATTCAGTACTTC. It encodes CASSLGWTIKNIQYF.

This clonotype was counted many times. The V gene is TRBV12-3 or TRBV12-4, the J gene TRBJ1-4, with D tentatively TRBD1 (5 bases). V lost 7 bases to trimming and J lost 4 bases, with 7 bases between them. This CDR3 contains 12 residues. CDR3 loop: CASKGVNEKLFF. As DNA, the CDR3 is TGTGCCAGCAAAGGGGTTAATGAAAAACTGTTTTTT.

This clonotype has just a few counts. The chain recombines TRBV5-1 with TRBJ2-5, with TRBD2 matching 9 bases. Looked up from germline, CDR1 is SGHRS and CDR2 is YFSETQ. The CDR3 is made up of 14 amino acids. Trimming at V came to 4 bases and at J to 0 bases, leaving 1 base not matched to a gene. CDR3 nucleotide sequence: TGCGCCAGCAGCCTAGCGGGGAACCAAGAGACCCAGTACTTC. Translation gives CASSLAGNQETQYF. The full variable domain, completed using reference TRBV5-1 and TRBJ2-5, is KAGVTQTPRYLIKTRGQQVTLSCSPISGHRSVSWYQQTPGQGLQFLFEYFSETQRNKGNFPGRFSGRQFSNSRSEMNVSTLELGDSALYLCASSLAGNQETQYFGPGTRLLVL.

This rearrangement joins TRBV5-8 to TRBJ2-7, with D perhaps TRBD2 (5 bases). This CDR3 has 13 amino acids. Trimming took 4 bases from V and 0 from J, leaving 8 bases between them. Germline CDR1 and CDR2: SGHTS and YDEGEE. The CDR3 region is CASSLRDSYEQYF. The CDR3 nucleotides read TGTGCCAGCAGCCTACGGGACTCCTACGAGCAGTACTTC. Full variable domain (outside the CDR3, taken from reference TRBV5-8 and TRBJ2-7): EAGVTQSPTHLIKTRGQQATLRCSPISGHTSVYWYQQALGLGLQFLLWYDEGEERNRGNFPPRFSGRQFPNYSSELNVNALELEDSALYLCASSLRDSYEQYFGPGTRLTVT.

This clonotype was detected only a few times. The chain is built from TRBV30 and TRBJ2-2; maybe TRBD2 (6 bases). This CDR3 is 15 amino acids long. Per the germline V gene, CDR1 is GTSNPN and CDR2 is SVGIG (reference sequence). V shed 2 bases and J shed 2 bases, with 12 bases lying between them. In DNA form, the CDR3 reads TGTGCCTGGAGTCTGCCGGGGACTAACACCGGGGAGCTGTTTTTT. Its protein is CAWSLPGTNTGELFF. The full variable domain, with the rest looked up from reference TRBV30 and TRBJ2-2, is SQTIHQWPATLVQPVGSPLSLECTVEGTSNPNLYWYRQAAGRGLQLLFYSVGIGQISSEVPQNLSASRPQDRQFILSSKKLLLSDSGFYLCAWSLPGTNTGELFFGEGSRLTVL.

The rearrangement uses TRBV11-2 and TRBJ1-2; D gene uncertain. The CDR3 sequence is 12 residues long. Germline assignment: CDR1 SGHAT and CDR2 FQNNGV. Trimming left V 1 base short and J 6 bases short, with 6 bases between. CDR3 sequence reads: CASSLGRDGYTF. In nucleotides, the CDR3 is TGTGCCAGCAGCTTAGGGCGGGATGGCTACACCTTC.

This clonotype was counted at least ten times. The V gene is TRBV24-1, the J gene TRBJ1-1, with D perhaps TRBD1 (5 bases). V was cut by 5 bases and J by 3 bases, with 12 bases left in between. The length of the CDR3 is 14 residues. Germline CDR1 KGHDR, CDR2 SFDVKD. CDR3 DNA sequence: TGTGCCACCAGTGTCCCAGGGAGGGACACTGAAGCTTTCTTT. It encodes CATSVPGRDTEAFF.

This clonotype showed up many times. The V call is TRBV20-1, the J call TRBJ1-1; D gene uncertain. CDR1 is DFQATT and CDR2 is SNEGSKA in the germline V gene (reference sequence). The CDR3 extends over 14 amino acids. V was trimmed by 0 bases and J by 1 base, leaving 9 bases between them. CDR3 loop: CSAREGTSNTEAFF. In DNA form, the CDR3 reads TGCAGTGCTAGAGAGGGCACGTCGAACACTGAAGCTTTCTTT.

Note on this clonotype: This may stem from a read error, because a much larger clone lies one nucleotide away. Here the CDR3 DNA reads TGTGCCAGCAGCCCAAAGGGGGCGTTGTATGGCTACACCTTC. Residues: CASSPKGALYGYTF. The chain carries TRBV9 and TRBJ1-2; TRBD1 agrees at 7 bases. Germline-derived CDR1 and CDR2 are SGDLS and YYNGEE. The CDR3 loop spans 14 amino acids. V lost 4 bases, J lost 5 bases, and 8 bases stayed unmatched.

Regarding this clonotype: An end of the junction differs from the germline gene, which may be a read error. The chain uses TRBV19 and TRBJ1-4, with D possibly TRBD1 on 6 matching bases. The CDR3 has 14 amino acids. From germline, CDR1 is LNHDA and CDR2 SQIVND (reference sequence). CDR3 DNA: TGTGCCAGAAGTATTTCAGGGGTGGGCGAAAAACTGTTTTTT. Translating gives CARSISGVGEKLFF.

This clonotype was recorded at least ten times. The rearrangement links TRBV18 to TRBJ2-7, with TRBD1 matching over 11 bases. This CDR3 contains 15 residues. Germline lookup yields CDR1 KGHSH and CDR2 LQKENI. V was pared by 3 bases and J by 0 bases, with 1 base of the junction left unmatched. The chain's CDR3 is CASSPGTGGSYEQYF. The DNA of the CDR3 is TGTGCCAGCTCACCGGGGACAGGGGGCTCCTACGAGCAGTACTTC.

This clonotype has a count of ten or more. The chain is built from TRBV6-1 and TRBJ2-3; the match to TRBD1 covers 8 bases. The germline CDR1 and CDR2 sequences are MNHNS and SASEGT. V lost 6 bases and J lost 4; bases outside the gene matches: 9. The CDR3 runs to 15 residues. CDR3 sequence (DNA): TGTGCCAGCAGGAACGGACAGGGCGGGTCAGATACGCAGTATTTT. It is translated as CASRNGQGGSDTQYF.

With regard to this clonotype: An end of the junction differs from the germline gene, which may be a read error. The chain recombines TRBV7-8 with TRBJ1-6; no definite D call. Germline CDR1 SGHVS, CDR2 FQNEAQ. The CDR3 is 13 amino acids. The CDR3 nucleotides are TGTGCCAATTCGGACGGGCCCAATTCACCCCCCCACTTT. Translated, it gives CANSDGPNSPPHF.

The V and J genes are TRBV7-9 and TRBJ2-2, with 7 nucleotides matching TRBD2. CDR1 and CDR2 from the germline V gene are SEHNR and FQNEAQ (reference sequence). CDR3 length equals 16 residues. The junction had 9 bases not matched to a gene; V was cut back by 2 bases and J by 6 bases. This CDR3 reads CASSLTSGIFPGELFF. As DNA, the CDR3 is TGTGCCAGCAGCTTAACGAGCGGGATTTTTCCCGGGGAGCTGTTTTTT.

This chain joins TRBV5-6 and TRBJ1-5; 7 bases are a match to TRBD1. The CDR3 length is 16 residues. The trim removed 1 base at V and 0 bases at J, leaving 4 bases unmatched. Germline CDR1 is SGHDT and CDR2 is YYEEEE. CDR3 sequence (DNA): TGTGCCAGCAGCTTGAGAAGGGGGCTTAGCAATCAGCCCCAGCATTTT. It encodes CASSLRRGLSNQPQHF.

This clonotype is deemed medium-sized. The rearrangement links TRBV12-3 or TRBV12-4 to TRBJ1-2; TRBD1 matches at 9 bases. This CDR3 has 12 amino acids. V gave up 6 bases and J gave up 8 bases; unmatched junction bases: 4. The CDR3 region has the DNA TGTGCCAGCAGGAGAACAGGGGGCGGCTACACCTTC. Protein: CASRRTGGGYTF.

This clonotype was counted many times. The chain carries TRBV12-3 or TRBV12-4 and TRBJ1-2, with D maybe TRBD1 (5 bases). The CDR3 contains 13 residues. V was cut by 2 bases and J by 1 base, with 5 bases left in between. The CDR3 here is CASSLQGNYGYTF. Here the CDR3 DNA reads TGTGCCAGCAGTTTACAGGGTAACTATGGCTACACCTTC.

This clonotype is medium-sized (0.01 to 0.1%) in the sample. This chain connects TRBV6-2 or TRBV6-3 to TRBJ2-7; D is uncertain. Germline V lookup: CDR1 MNHEY, CDR2 SVGEGT. Trimming removed 2 bases from V and 2 bases from J, with 19 bases in between. The CDR3 consists of 17 residues. The CDR3: CASSYGTTGWATYEQYF. CDR3 nucleotide sequence: TGTGCCAGCAGTTACGGAACAACTGGGTGGGCTACCTACGAGCAGTACTTC.

This clonotype was observed at least ten times. The rearrangement links TRBV12-3 or TRBV12-4 to TRBJ2-1, with D perhaps matching TRBD2 (5 bases). This CDR3 has 15 residues. V was cut by 6 bases and J by 1 base, with 13 bases left in between. This chain's CDR3 is CASSSPGRSYNEQFF. The CDR3 DNA sequence: TGTGCCAGCAGCTCGCCGGGGAGATCCTACAATGAGCAGTTCTTC.

This chain uses TRBV11-2 with TRBJ2-1; D remains unclear. The V end was cut by 0 bases, the J end by 9 bases, with 9 bases between. Germline CDR1 reads SGHAT; CDR2 reads FQNNGV. The CDR3 length is 13 residues. This chain's CDR3 is CASSLDSPGEQFF. The CDR3 DNA reads as TGTGCCAGCAGCTTAGATAGTCCAGGTGAGCAGTTCTTC.

This clonotype was seen only a few times. The chain combines TRBV6-2 or TRBV6-3 with TRBJ2-7; D is unclear. CDR1 and CDR2 (germline): MNHEY, SVGEGT. V was trimmed by 6 bases and J by 7 bases, leaving 13 bases between them. The CDR3 sequence is 12 residues long. The CDR3 region is CASRTGPREQYF. In nucleotides, the CDR3 is TGTGCCAGCAGAACCGGACCGCGGGAGCAGTACTTC.

Points on this clonotype: A junction boundary mismatches the germline segment, possibly from a read error. The rearrangement links TRBV30 to TRBJ1-2; D uncertain. The CDR3 loop spans 13 amino acids. CDR1 and CDR2 (germline): GTSNPN, SVGIG (reference sequence). This chain's CDR3 is CAWSVTSWGGHTF. The CDR3 DNA is TGTGCCTGGAGTGTAACCTCTTGGGGTGGCCACACCTTC.

This sequence joins TRBV6-5 and TRBJ2-7; possible D gene TRBD2, 5 bases. Trimming took off 2 bases at V and 1 base at J, with 21 bases between the two ends. Germline V CDR1 and CDR2: MNHEY, SVGAGI. The CDR3 consists of 18 residues. Here the CDR3 DNA reads TGTGCCAGCAGTTACCAAGGGCTAGCCAATCACACGTCCTACGAGCAGTACTTC. Translated: CASSYQGLANHTSYEQYF.

The chain recombines TRBV2 with TRBJ2-1, with a weak D call TRBD2 (6 bases). This CDR3 spans 13 amino acids. Trimming took off 7 bases at V and 12 bases at J, with 19 bases between the two ends. Per the germline V gene, CDR1 is SNHLY and CDR2 is FYNNEI. DNA for the CDR3: TGTGCCAGCAAGTCAGCGGGTGCGCAGGGGCAGTTCTTC. Its translation is CASKSAGAQGQFF.

This clonotype qualifies as medium-sized (0.01 to 0.1%). The J gene is TRBJ2-3, the V gene TRBV7-9; 7 nucleotides line up with TRBD1. CDR1 SEHNR and CDR2 FQNEAQ come from the germline V gene (reference sequence). The CDR3 loop spans 12 amino acids. The J segment lost 6 bases and the V segment lost 5 bases, leaving 2 bases of the junction unmatched. The CDR3 DNA reads TGTGCCAGCAGCCCACAGGGGGATACGCAGTATTTT. Protein: CASSPQGDTQYF.

This clonotype was observed many times. This rearrangement joins TRBV6-1 to TRBJ2-4; D may be TRBD2 (5 bases). The CDR3 contains 15 residues. The ends were cut back, 6 bases at V and 2 bases at J, with 14 bases in the middle. Germline CDR1 reads MNHNS; CDR2 reads SASEGT. In DNA, the CDR3 is TGTGCCAGCAGGGAGCGGACTGCCACCAAAAACATTCAGTACTTC. Amino acids: CASRERTATKNIQYF.